These T cell receptor beta chains were read from a single sample in a study of cytomegalovirus exposure and HLA in healthy donors. Assay: immunoSEQ multiplex PCR; the TCRdb copy retains only in-frame clones and omits some. The sample shows some 110,000 clones, 73% of them seen only once. The sample was PBMCs. The origin of the receptors is a woman aged 25 to 39 in good health and CMV-seronegative. The CDR3 runs from the conserved cysteine through the conserved F or W. The order of the fields is CDR3 length, V gene, clone size, D gene, J gene, CDR3 DNA, CDR3 protein. D genes are given only for firm matches. Rows may omit the clone size; those that give it use once, few, many or a size class.

15	TRBV4-3	.	.	TRBJ2-2	TGCGCCAGCAGCCAAGACGTCTCGAACACCGGGGAGCTGTTTTTT	CASSQDVSNTGELFF
16	TRBV30	.	.	TRBJ2-1	TGTGCCTGGAGTGTTTACACAGAACGAGTTTACAATGAGCAGTTCTTC	CAWSVYTERVYNEQFF
14	TRBV19	.	.	TRBJ1-5	TGTGCCTCCACGGGGGTGGGAGGCAATCAGCCCCAGCATTTT	CASTGVGGNQPQHF
13	TRBV2	.	.	TRBJ2-2	TGTGCCAGCAGTGACGCAGGGTTGGGGGAGCTGTTTTTT	CASSDAGLGELFF
13	TRBV15	.	TRBD1	TRBJ2-2	TGTGCCACCCAGGGGGAGCGCACCGGGGAGCTGTTTTTT	CATQGERTGELFF
14	TRBV11-2	.	TRBD1	TRBJ2-5	TGTGCCAGCAGCCTAACAGGGGGTACGGAGACCCAGTACTTC	CASSLTGGTETQYF
12	TRBV6-1	.	.	TRBJ2-7	TGTGCCAGCAGGGACACCCCCTACGAGCAGTACTTC	CASRDTPYEQYF
15	TRBV7-3	.	TRBD2	TRBJ2-2	TGTGCCAGCAGCTCGGGACTAGCGAACACCGGGGAGCTGTTTTTT	CASSSGLANTGELFF
14	TRBV7-2	.	TRBD1	TRBJ1-1	TGTGCCAGCAGCTTAGTGGGACAGGGGCCTGAAGCTTTCTTT	CASSLVGQGPEAFF
14	TRBV27	.	.	TRBJ1-1	TGTGCCAGCTGCCCGGGGGGGTGGGAAACCGAAGCTTTCTTT	CASCPGGWETEAFF
16	TRBV18	few	TRBD1	TRBJ1-5	TGTGCCAGCTCACCGTCCGGGACAGGGAACAATCAGCCCCAGCATTTT	CASSPSGTGNNQPQHF
14	TRBV7-2	.	.	TRBJ1-1	TGTGCCAGCAGAAAGGGGTTCATGAACACTGAAGCTTTCTTT	CASRKGFMNTEAFF
15	TRBV4-3	.	TRBD2	TRBJ2-1	TGCGCCAGCAGCCAGACTAGCGGGGGTGTTTCTGAGCAGTTCTTC	CASSQTSGGVSEQFF
15	TRBV6-5	.	TRBD1	TRBJ2-3	TGTGCCAGCAGTTACTCGAGGACAGGAGTTGATACGCAGTATTTT	CASSYSRTGVDTQYF
15	TRBV30	.	TRBD2	TRBJ2-1	TGTGCCTGGAGCGGCGGACTAGCTAATTTCAATGAGCAGTTCTTC	CAWSGGLANFNEQFF
15	TRBV19	few	TRBD1	TRBJ1-2	TGTGCCAGTAGGACGCAGGGGGCATCCACTTATGGCTACACCTTC	CASRTQGASTYGYTF
14	TRBV7-6	.	TRBD1	TRBJ1-2	TGTGCCAGCAGCTTAGGACAGGGGGCCTATGGCTACACCTTC	CASSLGQGAYGYTF
15	TRBV7-9	few	.	TRBJ2-2	TGTGCCAGCAGCTTTTCAGCGGTCAACACCGGGGAGCTGTTTTTT	CASSFSAVNTGELFF
14	TRBV7-3	once	.	TRBJ1-1	TGTGCCAGCAGCTTCGGGGGTGAGAACACTGAAGCTTTCTTT	CASSFGGENTEAFF
13	TRBV14	few	TRBD1	TRBJ1-2	TGTGCCAGCAGCATCCGACAGGGGGACGGCTACACCTTC	CASSIRQGDGYTF
13	TRBV6-5	.	TRBD1	TRBJ1-1	TGTGCCAGCGGGAGACAGGGAGGCACTGAAGCTTTCTTT	CASGRQGGTEAFF
13	TRBV10-1	once	TRBD1	TRBJ1-1	TGCGCCAGCACGCCTCAGGGGGACACTGAAGCTTTCTTT	CASTPQGDTEAFF
15	TRBV6-6	.	TRBD1	TRBJ1-1	TGTGCCAGCAGTTACCGGGACAGTATGAACACTGAAGCTTTCTTT	CASSYRDSMNTEAFF
11	TRBV2	.	.	TRBJ2-1	TGTGCCAGTGTCTTGTACAATGAGCAGTTCTTC	CASVLYNEQFF
14	TRBV2	.	TRBD2	TRBJ2-5	TGTGCCAGCCAGGGGAGCGGGGGCCAAGAGACCCAGTACTTC	CASQGSGGQETQYF
15	TRBV5-1	.	.	TRBJ2-7	TGCGCCAGCAGCCCAGGACAGGGAGGGTGGTACGAGCAGTACTTC	CASSPGQGGWYEQYF
13	TRBV29-1	few	TRBD1	TRBJ2-7	TGCAGCGTCGTGACAGGGTCAAGTCGCGAGCAGTACTTC	CSVVTGSSREQYF
19	TRBV5-6	.	TRBD1	TRBJ1-2	TGTGCCAGCAGCTCCATCGTTTGGACAGGTGAAGCATTTCCCTATGGCTACACCTTC	CASSSIVWTGEAFPYGYTF
15	TRBV19	.	.	TRBJ1-2	TGTGCCAGTAGTTGGGGCCAGGGGTCGACCTATGGCTACACCTTC	CASSWGQGSTYGYTF
14	TRBV6-1	.	TRBD2	TRBJ2-7	TGTGCCAGTGACCCTACGGGACTAAAATTTGAGCAGTACTTC	CASDPTGLKFEQYF
11	TRBV7-2	.	TRBD2	TRBJ2-1	TGTGCCAGCAGCTACGGGGGGGAGCAGTTCTTC	CASSYGGEQFF
14	TRBV7-2	.	.	TRBJ2-3	TGTGCCAGCAGCCGGACAAGAGACACAGATACGCAGTATTTT	CASSRTRDTDTQYF
16	TRBV4-3	.	.	TRBJ1-3	TGCGCCAGCAGCCAGGAGTTTAGACAGGTGGGAAACACCATATATTTT	CASSQEFRQVGNTIYF
14	TRBV30	.	TRBD1	TRBJ1-5	TGTGCCTGGAGCCTGGGACAGCTCAATCAGCCCCAGCATTTT	CAWSLGQLNQPQHF
14	TRBV5-1	.	TRBD1	TRBJ1-6	TGCGCCAGCAGTCGCGGGACAGGGGAGTCACCCCTCCACTTT	CASSRGTGESPLHF
17	TRBV27	.	.	TRBJ2-2	TGTGCCAGCAGTTTACCAGGGGTAACGACGGGCACCGGGGAGCTGTTTTTT	CASSLPGVTTGTGELFF
13	TRBV7-2	.	.	TRBJ1-1	TGTGCCAGCAGCTTCACGGTTCACACTGAAGCTTTCTTT	CASSFTVHTEAFF
15	TRBV6-5	.	.	TRBJ2-1	TGTGCCAGCCAGGGCCGACTGGATTCCTACAATGAGCAGTTCTTC	CASQGRLDSYNEQFF
18	TRBV4-3	.	TRBD1	TRBJ1-4	TGCGCCAGCAGCCAAACGGGACAGATACATGCAACTAATGAAAAACTGTTTTTT	CASSQTGQIHATNEKLFF
14	TRBV7-9	.	TRBD1	TRBJ1-4	TGTGCCAGCAGTTTCCGACAGGGGGGCGAAAAACTGTTTTTT	CASSFRQGGEKLFF
13	TRBV4-3	.	.	TRBJ2-7	TGCGCCAGCAGCCAACCCGGGAACCACGAGCAGTACTTC	CASSQPGNHEQYF
19	TRBV18	.	.	TRBJ1-4	TGTGCCAGCTCCTATTACGCCCCCCGGGTGGAGCGAGGTCGGGAAAAACTGTTTTTT	CASSYYAPRVERGREKLFF
16	TRBV28	few	TRBD2	TRBJ2-2	TGTGCCAGCAGTTTACATTCGGGGGGGAACACCGGGGAGCTGTTTTTT	CASSLHSGGNTGELFF
14	TRBV7-9	.	.	TRBJ2-5	TGTGCCAGCAGGGCGCGGGGACCTAAAGAGACCCAGTACTTC	CASRARGPKETQYF
13	TRBV6-1	few	TRBD1	TRBJ2-1	TGTGCCACCTGGACAGGGAACTACAATGAGCAGTTCTTC	CATWTGNYNEQFF
17	TRBV27	.	TRBD1	TRBJ2-2	TGTGCCAGCAGTTTCTCTCCGGACAGGGTGTACACCGGGGAGCTGTTTTTT	CASSFSPDRVYTGELFF
15	TRBV15	.	.	TRBJ1-2	TGTGCCACCAGCAGAGATCGCACAGGGAGCGAGGGCTACACCTTC	CATSRDRTGSEGYTF
16	TRBV4-1	.	TRBD2	TRBJ2-2	TGCGCCAGCAGCCAAGAGAGCGGGCTAGCGGCCGGGGAGCTGTTTTTT	CASSQESGLAAGELFF
14	TRBV4-3	.	.	TRBJ1-2	TGCGCCAGCAGCCAAGATAGAGCGGGCCAAGGCTACACCTTC	CASSQDRAGQGYTF
16	TRBV5-1	few	TRBD1	TRBJ1-4	TGCGCCAGCAGCCCTGGGACAGGGCCCCCTAATGAAAAACTGTTTTTT	CASSPGTGPPNEKLFF
15	TRBV7-2	.	.	TRBJ2-4	TGTGCCAGCAGCCCGACAGGACTAGCCAAAAACATTCAGTACTTC	CASSPTGLAKNIQYF
13	TRBV30	.	.	TRBJ1-2	TGTGCCTGTAACAGACAGATCTCGGCAGGCTACACCTTC	CACNRQISAGYTF
16	TRBV5-1	.	.	TRBJ1-2	TGCGCCAGCAGCCCAATGCGGGGAACAGGAGCTCGTGGCTACACCTTC	CASSPMRGTGARGYTF
13	TRBV30	few	.	TRBJ2-2	TGTGCCTGGAGTCCGTTCTCCCCCGGGGAGCTGTTTTTT	CAWSPFSPGELFF
17	TRBV23-1	.	TRBD1	TRBJ1-6	TGCGCCAGCAGTCGGTCGACAGGGTCAGCCCTCAATTCACCCCTCCACTTT	CASSRSTGSALNSPLHF
16	TRBV5-1	.	TRBD1	TRBJ1-6	TGCGCCAGCAGCTTGTTTCTCGGGACAGGGAATTCACCCCTCCACTTT	CASSLFLGTGNSPLHF
15	TRBV4-3	few	.	TRBJ1-1	TGCGCCAGCAGCCAAGGGTCAACAGCAGACACTGAAGCTTTCTTT	CASSQGSTADTEAFF